This TCR beta chain derives from a study of CD8+ T cells in alopecia areata. Across the whole study: In an open-label trial, patients got 5 to 10 mg tofacitinib twice daily.

The sample's treatment: oral pan-JAK inhibitor, 5-10 mg twice daily. Sequencing templates came from extracted RNA that was reverse transcribed into cDNA. Some clones are missing from TCRdb's copy, which holds only in-frame ones; the method was immunoSEQ multiplex PCR. This sample yields 90,000 to 150,000 clones, of which 50% to 55% are seen a single time; approximately 0.5% belongs to the top ten. This CDR3 spans 15 amino acids. Per the germline V gene, CDR1 is KGHSH and CDR2 is LQKENI. Deletions cut 1 base from V and 2 bases from J, with 11 bases between. The TCR was taken from a human donor with alopecia areata. Sequenced material: CD4+ T cells sorted from blood, taken at week 4, from a patient treated with tofacitinib. The gene calls are TRBV18 and TRBJ1-1; D is possibly TRBD1 (5 bases). The CDR3 DNA follows: TGTGCCAGCTCACCACGGGACGGACCTAACACTGAAGCTTTCTTT. Protein sequence: CASSPRDGPNTEAFF.